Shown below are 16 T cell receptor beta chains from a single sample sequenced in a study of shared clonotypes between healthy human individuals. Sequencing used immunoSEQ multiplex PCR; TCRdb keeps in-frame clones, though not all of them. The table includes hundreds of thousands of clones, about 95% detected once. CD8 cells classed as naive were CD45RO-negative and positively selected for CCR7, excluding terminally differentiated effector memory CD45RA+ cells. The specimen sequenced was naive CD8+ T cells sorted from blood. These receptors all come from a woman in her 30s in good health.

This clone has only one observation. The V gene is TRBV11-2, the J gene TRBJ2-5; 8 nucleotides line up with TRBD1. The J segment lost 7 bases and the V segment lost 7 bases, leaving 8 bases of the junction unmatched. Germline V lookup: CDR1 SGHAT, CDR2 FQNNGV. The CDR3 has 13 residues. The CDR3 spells CASILDRVATQYF. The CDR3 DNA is TGTGCCAGCATCCTGGACAGGGTAGCGACCCAGTACTTC.

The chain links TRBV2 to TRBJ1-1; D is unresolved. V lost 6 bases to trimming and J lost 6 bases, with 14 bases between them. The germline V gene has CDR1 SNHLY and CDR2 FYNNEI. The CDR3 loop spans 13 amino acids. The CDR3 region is CASRFRFGSEAFF. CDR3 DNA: TGTGCCAGCAGGTTCAGGTTCGGGTCTGAAGCTTTCTTT.

Here the CDR3 DNA reads TGTGCCAGCAGCGAACCAGGGGGGGTGCAGTTCTTC. As protein: CASSEPGGVQFF. This chain uses TRBV6-5 with TRBJ2-1; D possibly matches TRBD1 or TRBD2 (7 bases each). Germline lookup yields CDR1 MNHEY and CDR2 SVGAGI. Trimming removed 6 bases from V and 12 bases from J, with 15 bases in between. This CDR3 contains 12 residues.

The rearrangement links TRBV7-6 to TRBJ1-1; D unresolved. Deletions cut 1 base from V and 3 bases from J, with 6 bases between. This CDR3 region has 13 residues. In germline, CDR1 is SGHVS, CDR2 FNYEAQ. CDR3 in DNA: TGTGCCAGCAGCTTAGAACTTTACACTGAAGCTTTCTTT. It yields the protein CASSLELYTEAFF. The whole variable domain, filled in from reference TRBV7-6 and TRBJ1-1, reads GAGVSQSPRYKVTKRGQDVALRCDPISGHVSLYWYRQALGQGPEFLTYFNYEAQQDKSGLPNDRFSAERPEGSISTLTIQRTEQRDSAMYRCASSLELYTEAFFGQGTRLTVV.

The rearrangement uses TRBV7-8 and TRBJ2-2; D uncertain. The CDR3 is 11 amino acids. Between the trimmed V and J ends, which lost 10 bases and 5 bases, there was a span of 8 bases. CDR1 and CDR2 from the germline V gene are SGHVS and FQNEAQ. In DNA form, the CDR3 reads TGTGCCACTTATGGGACCGGGGAGCTGTTTTTT. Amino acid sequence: CATYGTGELFF. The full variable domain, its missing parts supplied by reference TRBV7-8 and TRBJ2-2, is GAGVSQSPRYKVAKRGQDVALRCDPISGHVSLFWYQQALGQGPEFLTYFQNEAQLDKSGLPSDRFFAERPEGSVSTLKIQRTQQEDSAVYLCATYGTGELFFGEGSRLTVL.

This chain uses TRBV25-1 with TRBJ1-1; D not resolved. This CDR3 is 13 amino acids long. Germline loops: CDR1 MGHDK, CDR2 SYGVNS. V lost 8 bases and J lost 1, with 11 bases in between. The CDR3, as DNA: TGTGCCAGCGCGGACCTCGGGAACACTGAAGCTTTCTTT. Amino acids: CASADLGNTEAFF.

In DNA, the CDR3 is TGTGCCAGCAGGGCAGGGCCAGCGGTGGATCAGCCCCAGCATTTT. This gives the protein CASRAGPAVDQPQHF. V usage is TRBV6-1 and J usage is TRBJ1-5, with D possibly matching TRBD1 (5 bases). This CDR3 has 15 residues. V was clipped by 6 bases and J by 5 bases, with 17 bases between them. CDR1 is MNHNS and CDR2 is SASEGT in the germline V gene.

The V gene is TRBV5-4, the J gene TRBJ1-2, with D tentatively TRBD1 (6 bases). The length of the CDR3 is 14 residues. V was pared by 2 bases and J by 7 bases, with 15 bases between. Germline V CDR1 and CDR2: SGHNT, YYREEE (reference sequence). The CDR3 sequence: CASSLHGAGVGYTF. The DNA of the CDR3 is TGTGCCAGCAGCTTACATGGGGCAGGGGTTGGCTACACCTTC.

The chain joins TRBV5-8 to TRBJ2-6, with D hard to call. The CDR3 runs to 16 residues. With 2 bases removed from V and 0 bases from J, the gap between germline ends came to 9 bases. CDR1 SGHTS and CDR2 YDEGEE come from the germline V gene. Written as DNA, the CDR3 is TGTGCCAGCAGCTTCCGACCTGGCTCTGGGGCCAACGTCCTGACTTTC. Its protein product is CASSFRPGSGANVLTF.

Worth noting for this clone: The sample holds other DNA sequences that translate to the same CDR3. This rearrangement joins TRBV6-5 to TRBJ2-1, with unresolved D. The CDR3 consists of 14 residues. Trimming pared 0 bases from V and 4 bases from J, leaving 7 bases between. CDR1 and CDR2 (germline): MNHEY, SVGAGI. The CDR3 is CASSYSIRYNEQFF. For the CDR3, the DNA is TGTGCCAGCAGTTACTCGATCCGTTACAATGAGCAGTTCTTC.

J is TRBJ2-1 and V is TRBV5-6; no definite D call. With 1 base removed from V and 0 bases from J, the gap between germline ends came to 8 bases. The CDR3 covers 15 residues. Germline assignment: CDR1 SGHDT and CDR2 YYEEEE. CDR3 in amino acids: CASSLQVSSYNEQFF. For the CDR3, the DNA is TGTGCCAGCAGCTTGCAGGTGAGCTCCTACAATGAGCAGTTCTTC.

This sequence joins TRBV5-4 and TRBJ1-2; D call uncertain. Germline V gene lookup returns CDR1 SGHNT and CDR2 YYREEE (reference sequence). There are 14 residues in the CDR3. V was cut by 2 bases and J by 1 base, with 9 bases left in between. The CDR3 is CASSFWGDNYGYTF. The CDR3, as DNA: TGTGCCAGCAGCTTTTGGGGTGATAACTATGGCTACACCTTC.

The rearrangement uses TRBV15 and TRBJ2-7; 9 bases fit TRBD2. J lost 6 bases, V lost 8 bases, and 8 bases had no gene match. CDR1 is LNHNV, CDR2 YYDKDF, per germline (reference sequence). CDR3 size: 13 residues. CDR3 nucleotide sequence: TGTGCCACCCGGCGGGAGGGCCTCGGCGAGCAGTACTTC. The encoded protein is CATRREGLGEQYF.

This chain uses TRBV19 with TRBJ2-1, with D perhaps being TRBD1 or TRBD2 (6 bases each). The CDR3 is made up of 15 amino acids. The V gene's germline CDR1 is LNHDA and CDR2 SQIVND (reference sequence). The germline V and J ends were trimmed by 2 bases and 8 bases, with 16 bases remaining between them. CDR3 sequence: CASSIRSWGADEQFF. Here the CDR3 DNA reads TGTGCCAGTAGTATACGGTCGTGGGGGGCTGATGAGCAGTTCTTC.

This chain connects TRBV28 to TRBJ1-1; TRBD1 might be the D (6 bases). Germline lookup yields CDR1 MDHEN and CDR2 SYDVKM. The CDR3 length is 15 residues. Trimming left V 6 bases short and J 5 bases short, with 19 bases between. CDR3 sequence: CASSYEGEGSTEAFF. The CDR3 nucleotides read TGTGCCAGCAGCTACGAGGGGGAGGGGAGTACTGAAGCTTTCTTT. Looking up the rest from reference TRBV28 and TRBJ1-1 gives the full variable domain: DVKVTQSSRYLVKRTGEKVFLECVQDMDHENMFWYRQDPGLGLRLIYFSYDVKMKEKGDIPEGYSVSREKKERFSLILESASTNQTSMYLCASSYEGEGSTEAFFGQGTRLTVV.

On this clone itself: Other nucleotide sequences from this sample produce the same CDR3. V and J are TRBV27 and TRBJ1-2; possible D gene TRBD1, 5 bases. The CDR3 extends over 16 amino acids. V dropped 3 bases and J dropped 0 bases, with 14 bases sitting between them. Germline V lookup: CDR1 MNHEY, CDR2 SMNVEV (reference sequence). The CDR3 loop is CASSFGGGISNYGYTF. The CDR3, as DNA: TGTGCCAGCAGTTTCGGGGGGGGAATTTCTAACTATGGCTACACCTTC.